This entry is about one TCR beta chain. Antigen: not known. This record comes from a study of beta chain features in type 1 diabetes. Study-wide results and limits: Patients' naive, central memory and Treg TCRB repertoires seemed closer to one another than those of healthy donors.

The investigators reverse transcribed all of the isolated RNA, so they sequenced expressed TCRB transcripts. About 3.57 million reads, on average, came from each naive, central memory and regulatory T cell sample. Assay: immunoSEQ multiplex PCR; the TCRdb copy retains only in-frame clones and omits some. The table lists around 340,000 clones, roughly 8% of them singletons, with under 0.5% in the top ten. Trimming pared 6 bases from V and 3 bases from J, leaving 12 bases between. In germline, CDR1 is KGHSH, CDR2 LQKENI. CDR3 size: 14 residues. This TCR was sampled from a woman aged 18-30 years in good health. V gene TRBV18 combines with J gene TRBJ1-5, with a possible D match to TRBD1 (5 bases). The sequencing input was central memory CD4+ T cells from blood. CDR3: CASSRDRSNQPQHF. DNA for the CDR3: TGTGCCAGCTCTAGGGACCGATCCAATCAGCCCCAGCATTTT.